Listed here are 15 T cell receptor beta chains from one sample, sequenced in a study of blood T cell repertoires in COVID-19. Sequenced by immunoSEQ multiplex PCR; TCRdb stores in-frame clones only, minus some. The table includes about 190,000 clones, around 88% detected once. The sequencing sample was made of PBMCs or T cells enriched from blood (not recorded which). The receptors were gathered from a middle-aged man with acute COVID-19.

The CDR3 DNA sequence: TGTGCCACCGCGGACTACTACAATGAGCAGTTCTTC. It yields the protein CATADYYNEQFF. The gene calls are TRBV10-3 and TRBJ2-1, with D maybe TRBD2 (6 bases). The V gene lost 10 bases and the J gene lost 3 bases, with 10 bases spanning the gap. CDR1 is ENHRY and CDR2 is SYGVKD in the germline V gene. The CDR3 contains 12 residues.

The chain combines TRBV5-4 with TRBJ1-6, with D maybe TRBD1 (6 bases). V was clipped by 0 bases and J by 5 bases, with 6 bases between them. The CDR3 has 14 amino acids. The germline gives CDR1 SGHNT, CDR2 YYREEE (reference sequence). CDR3 sequence (DNA): TGTGCCAGCAGCTTGGACAGGGATAATTCACCCCTCCACTTT. It codes for CASSLDRDNSPLHF.

The chain combines TRBV28 with TRBJ1-1; 7 bases map to TRBD1. CDR3 length: 14 residues. Germline CDR1 reads MDHEN; CDR2 reads SYDVKM. V lost 4 bases, J lost 1 base, and 3 bases stayed unmatched. The DNA of the CDR3 is TGTGCCAGCAGTTCGGGACAGCCGAACACTGAAGCTTTCTTT. It specifies CASSSGQPNTEAFF.

The V call is TRBV27, the J call TRBJ1-4; 10 bases align to TRBD1. Germline CDR1 and CDR2: MNHEY and SMNVEV (reference sequence). There are 14 residues in the CDR3. V lost 6 bases and J lost 8; bases outside the gene matches: 6. The CDR3 reads CASSPGTGVEKLFF. CDR3 nucleotides: TGTGCCAGCAGCCCCGGGACAGGGGTCGAAAAACTGTTTTTT.

The chain employs TRBV7-8 and TRBJ1-2; tentative D call: TRBD1 (5 bases). Germline V gene data show CDR1 as SGHVS and CDR2 as FQNEAQ. The CDR3 spans 14 residues. V was shortened by 5 bases and J by 4 bases, with 14 bases between the two germline ends. The CDR3 DNA sequence: TGTGCCAGCAGCCCCGCTCAGGGACTCTATGGCTACACCTTC. Its protein is CASSPAQGLYGYTF.

The rearrangement uses TRBV27 and TRBJ2-5; D perhaps matches TRBD2 (6 bases). V was cut by 2 bases and J by 1 base, with 14 bases left in between. The germline gives CDR1 MNHEY, CDR2 SMNVEV (reference sequence). The CDR3 consists of 16 residues. CDR3 in amino acids: CASSLTLGGFQETQYF. DNA of the CDR3: TGTGCCAGCAGTTTAACCCTAGGAGGGTTCCAAGAGACCCAGTACTTC.

The CDR3 sequence is CASSNRGTILETQYF. The DNA for the CDR3 is TGTGCCAGTAGTAACAGGGGGACGATTCTGGAGACCCAGTACTTC. The chain couples TRBV19 to TRBJ2-5, with 8 bases matching TRBD1. CDR3 length equals 15 residues. Germline lookup yields CDR1 LNHDA and CDR2 SQIVND (reference sequence). J lost 5 bases, V lost 4 bases, and 9 bases had no gene match.

The rearrangement links TRBV3-1 (or the pseudogene TRBV3-2) to TRBJ2-5, with D tentatively TRBD2 (6 bases). V was shortened by 3 bases and J by 7 bases, with 15 bases between the two germline ends. This CDR3 is built from 14 residues. Germline V gene data show CDR1 as LGHDT and CDR2 as YNNKEL (reference sequence). The CDR3 here is CASSHLDRGGTQYF. DNA of the CDR3: TGTGCCAGCAGCCACCTAGACCGGGGAGGGACCCAGTACTTC.

This chain joins TRBV15 and TRBJ1-2; no clear D gene. CDR3 size: 15 residues. Trimming took 7 bases from V and 0 from J, leaving 15 bases between them. Germline CDR1 reads LNHNV; CDR2 reads YYDKDF (reference sequence). CDR3 sequence reads: CATTVSPDANYGYTF. The DNA of the CDR3 is TGTGCCACCACCGTGAGCCCCGATGCTAACTATGGCTACACCTTC.

The V gene is TRBV29-1, the J gene TRBJ2-1, with TRBD2 identical over 8 bases. The length of the CDR3 is 17 residues. The germline V gene encodes CDR1 SQVTM and CDR2 ANQGSEA. Germline trimming cut 4 bases from V and 3 bases from J; bases unmatched to any gene: 14. The CDR3 DNA follows: TGCAGCGTTGGTTCCAACGAGACTAGCGAACTCTACAATGAGCAGTTCTTC. Its translation: CSVGSNETSELYNEQFF.

This clone was seen only once. The chain joins TRBV3-1 (or the pseudogene TRBV3-2) to TRBJ2-3; 8 nucleotides align to TRBD2. Germline-derived CDR1 and CDR2 are LGHDT and YNNKEL (reference sequence). CDR3 length: 15 residues. V lost 1 base and J lost 9; bases outside the gene matches: 9. Here the CDR3 DNA reads TGTGCCAGCAGCCAAGTGGGACTAGGAATCTTCACGCAGTATTTT. Amino acids: CASSQVGLGIFTQYF.

This clone was seen a few times. V gene TRBV28 combines with J gene TRBJ1-1; D is undetermined. The CDR3 has 14 amino acids. Germline-derived CDR1 and CDR2 are MDHEN and SYDVKM. V gave up 4 bases and J gave up 10 bases, with 19 bases separating them. The CDR3 sequence is CASSSQRRELGAFF. CDR3 DNA: TGTGCCAGCAGTTCCCAAAGACGGGAATTAGGAGCTTTCTTT.

The chain employs TRBV23-1 and TRBJ2-3, with 9 nucleotides matching TRBD1. TRBV23-1 is an open reading frame whose function is uncertain. The CDR3 runs 16 residues. Losses at the gene ends were 4 bases for V and 2 bases for J; bases not matched to a gene: 7. CDR3 sequence: CASSRRDRGYTDTQYF. CDR3 in DNA: TGCGCCAGCAGTCGACGCGACAGGGGGTACACAGATACGCAGTATTTT.

The chain is built from TRBV29-1 and TRBJ1-2; 8 positions match TRBD1. The CDR3 runs to 13 residues. CDR1 and CDR2 (germline): SQVTM, ANQGSEA. V shed 7 bases and J 5 bases; nucleotides not matched to a gene: 9. The CDR3 region has the DNA TGCAGCGCAGGACAGGGAATGGGGTATGGCTACACCTTC. Translated, it gives CSAGQGMGYGYTF. The full variable domain, in which reference TRBV29-1 and TRBJ1-2 provide the parts outside the CDR3, is SAVISQKPSRDICQRGTSLTIQCQVDSQVTMMFWYRQQPGQSLTLIATANQGSEATYESGFVIDKFPISRPNLTFSTLTVSNMSPEDSSIYLCSAGQGMGYGYTFGSGTRLTVV.

The genes are TRBV7-9 and TRBJ2-7; D is possibly TRBD2 (6 bases). Per the germline V gene, CDR1 is SEHNR and CDR2 is FQNEAQ (reference sequence). The ends were cut back, 5 bases at V and 0 bases at J, with 20 bases in the middle. The CDR3 runs to 17 residues. CDR3 DNA: TGTGCCAGCAGCCCGGGTGGATGGGCTAGCGACTCCTACGAGCAGTACTTC. It encodes CASSPGGWASDSYEQYF.